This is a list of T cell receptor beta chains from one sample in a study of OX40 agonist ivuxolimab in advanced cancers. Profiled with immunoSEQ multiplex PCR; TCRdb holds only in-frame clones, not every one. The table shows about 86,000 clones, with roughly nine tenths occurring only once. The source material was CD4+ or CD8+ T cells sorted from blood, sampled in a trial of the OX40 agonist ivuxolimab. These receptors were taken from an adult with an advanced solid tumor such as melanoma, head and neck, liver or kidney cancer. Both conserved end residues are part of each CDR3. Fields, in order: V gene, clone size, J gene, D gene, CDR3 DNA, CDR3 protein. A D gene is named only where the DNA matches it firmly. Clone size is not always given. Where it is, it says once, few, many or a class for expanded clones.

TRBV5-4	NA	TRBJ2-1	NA	TGTGCCAGCAGCTTGGAAGCGGAGAGTCTGCAGTTCTTC	CASSLEAESLQFF
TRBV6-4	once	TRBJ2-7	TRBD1	TGTGCCAGCAGTCCCGGGACAGTCTCCTACGAGCAGTACTTC	CASSPGTVSYEQYF
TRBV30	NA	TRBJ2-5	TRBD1	TGTGCCTCCCAAATTCGAGACAGGGGTCCCCAAGAGACCCAGTACTTC	CASQIRDRGPQETQYF
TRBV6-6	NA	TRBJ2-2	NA	TGTGCCAGCAGTTACTTGGGAGCCGTCACCGGGGAGCTGTTTTTT	CASSYLGAVTGELFF
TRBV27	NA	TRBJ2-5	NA	TGTCCTAGAGGACCTCAAGAGACCCAGTACTTC	CPRGPQETQYF
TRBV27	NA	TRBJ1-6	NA	TGTGCCAGCAGTCCGAGGGGGGATTCACCCCTCCACTTT	CASSPRGDSPLHF
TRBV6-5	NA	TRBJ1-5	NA	TGTGCCAGCAGTTATTCGGATAATCAGCCCCAGCATTTT	CASSYSDNQPQHF
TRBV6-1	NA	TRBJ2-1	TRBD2	TGTGCCAGCAGCGAAGCGGGAGTCCGGTACAATGAGCAGTTCTTC	CASSEAGVRYNEQFF
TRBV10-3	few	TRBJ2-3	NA	TGTGCCATCATGAGCCGGGGGCAAGAAGATACGCAGTATTTT	CAIMSRGQEDTQYF
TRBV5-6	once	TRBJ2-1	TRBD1	TGTGCCAGCAGCTTGCTGGACAGGGGGTCGATTTTCAATGAGCAGTTCTTC	CASSLLDRGSIFNEQFF
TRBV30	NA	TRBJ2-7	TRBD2	TGTGCCTGGAGTGGACTAGCGGCCAGCTCCTACGAGCAGTACTTC	CAWSGLAASSYEQYF
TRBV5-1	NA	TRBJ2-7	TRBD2	TGCGCCAGCAGCTTCTGGGGAGGGGTTGGCGAGCAGTACTTC	CASSFWGGVGEQYF
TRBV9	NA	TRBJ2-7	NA	TGTGCCAGCAGCGTGGGCCAGGTCTCCTACGAGCAGTACTTC	CASSVGQVSYEQYF
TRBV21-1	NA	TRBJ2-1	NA	TGTGCCAGCAGCCTTAAGAGGGGGGTTAGCGGGAGCTCCTACAGGGACAATGAGCAGTTCTTC	CASSLKRGVSGSSYRDNEQFF
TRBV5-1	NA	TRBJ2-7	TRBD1	TGCGCCAGCAGCCGGGGGACAGGGTTCGTGGAGCAGTACTTC	CASSRGTGFVEQYF
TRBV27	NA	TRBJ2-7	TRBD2	TGTGCCAGCAGTTGGGGCGGGAGTGTAACCGAGCAGTACTTC	CASSWGGSVTEQYF
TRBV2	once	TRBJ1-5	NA	TGTGCCAGCAGTGACCCCCGAAAGCCCCAGCATTTT	CASSDPRKPQHF
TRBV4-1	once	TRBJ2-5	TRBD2	TGCGCCAGCAGCCAAGGAGGGGGCGTAGCGGGAGTAGGTGAGACCCAGTACTTC	CASSQGGGVAGVGETQYF
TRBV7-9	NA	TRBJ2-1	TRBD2	TGTGCCAGCAGCTTTATAGCGGGAGTTAACAATGAGCAGTTCTTC	CASSFIAGVNNEQFF
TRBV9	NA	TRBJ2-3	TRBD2	TGTGCCAGCAGCGCCGGGGTAGCGGGATCTGGCACAGATACGCAGTATTTT	CASSAGVAGSGTDTQYF
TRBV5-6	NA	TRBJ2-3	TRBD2	TGTGCCAGCAGCTTGTGGGCTAGCGGGACTGTAGATACGCAGTATTTT	CASSLWASGTVDTQYF
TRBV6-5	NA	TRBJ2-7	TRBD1	TGTGCCAGCAGTTACTCCAGGGGGCACGAGCAGTACTTC	CASSYSRGHEQYF
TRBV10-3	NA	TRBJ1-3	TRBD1	TGTGCCATCACCCCGACAGGGGGCTACGGAAACACCATATATTTT	CAITPTGGYGNTIYF
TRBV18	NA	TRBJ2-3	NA	TGTGCCAGCTCACCAAGTACCCCAGATACGCAGTATTTT	CASSPSTPDTQYF
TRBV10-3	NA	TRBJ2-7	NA	TGTGCCACGGGGGCAACACCTTCCTACGAGCAGTACTTC	CATGATPSYEQYF
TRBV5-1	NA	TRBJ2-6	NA	TGCGCCAGCAGCTCCGGTTACTTGTCCGGGGCCAACGTCCTGACTTTC	CASSSGYLSGANVLTF
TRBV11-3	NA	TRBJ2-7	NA	TGTGCCAGCAGTCAAGCACCTCCAACCTACGAGCAGTACTTC	CASSQAPPTYEQYF
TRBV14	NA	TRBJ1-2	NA	TGTGCCAGCAGCCCTCCAGGGACACGTAACTATGGCTACACCTTC	CASSPPGTRNYGYTF
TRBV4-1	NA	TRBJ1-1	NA	TGCGCCAGCAGCAACGAGGGGATGAACACTGAAGCTTTCTTT	CASSNEGMNTEAFF
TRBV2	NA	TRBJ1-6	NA	TGTGCCAGCAGTCGACGGACGAGCTCCTATAATTCACCCCTCCACTTT	CASSRRTSSYNSPLHF
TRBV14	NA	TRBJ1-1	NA	TGTGCCAGCAGCCTGACTTGGACAGACAACACTGAAGCTTTCTTT	CASSLTWTDNTEAFF
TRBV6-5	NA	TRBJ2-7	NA	TGTGCCAGCAGTTACTCACCGACAAGGAACGCCGAGCAGTACTTC	CASSYSPTRNAEQYF
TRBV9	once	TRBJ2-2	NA	TGTGCCAGCAGCGTAGAGGGGGACACCGGGGAGCTGTTTTTT	CASSVEGDTGELFF
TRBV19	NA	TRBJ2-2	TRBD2	TGTGCCAGTAGTATCGTAGCGGGAGGCACCGGGGAGCTGTTTTTT	CASSIVAGGTGELFF
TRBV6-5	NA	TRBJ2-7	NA	TGTGCCAGCAGCCCCTACCAGGGGGGGGCCTACGAGCAGTACTTC	CASSPYQGGAYEQYF
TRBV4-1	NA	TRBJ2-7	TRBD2	TGCGCCAGCAGCCGCGGACTAGCGGGAGGTTCCCCCTACGAGCAGTACTTC	CASSRGLAGGSPYEQYF
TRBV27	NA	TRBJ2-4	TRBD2	TGTGCCAGCAGTTTTTCCTTCCCGGGACTAGCGGGAGGAGTCAAAAACATTCAGTACTTC	CASSFSFPGLAGGVKNIQYF
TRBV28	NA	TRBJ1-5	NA	TGTGCCATCGAAGGGAGGGACAATCAGCCCCAGCATTTT	CAIEGRDNQPQHF
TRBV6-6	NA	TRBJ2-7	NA	TGTGCCAGCAGACTTTCGGGGGGCGCACCCTACGAGCAGTACTTC	CASRLSGGAPYEQYF
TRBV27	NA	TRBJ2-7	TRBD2	TGTGCCAGCAGTTTTGGCGGGAGGGCCCACGAGCAGTACTTC	CASSFGGRAHEQYF
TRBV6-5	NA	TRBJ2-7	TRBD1	TGTGCCAGCAGTTCCCGGGACAGAGACTACGAGCAGTACTTC	CASSSRDRDYEQYF
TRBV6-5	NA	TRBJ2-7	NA	TGTGCCAGCAGTTACTCTCGGGAGCCGTCCTACGAGCAGTACTTC	CASSYSREPSYEQYF
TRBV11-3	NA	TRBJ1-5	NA	TGTGCCAGCAGCTCCAACAATCAGCCCCAGCATTTT	CASSSNNQPQHF
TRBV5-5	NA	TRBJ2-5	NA	TGTGCCAGCAGCCGGGCCGGACAGCAAGAGACCCAGTACTTC	CASSRAGQQETQYF
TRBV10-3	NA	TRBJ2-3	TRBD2	TGTGCCATCAGTGAGTCGCCGCGGGGGGACACAGATACGCAGTATTTT	CAISESPRGDTDTQYF
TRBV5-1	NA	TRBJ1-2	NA	TGCGCCAGCAGCTTGTCAGGGACGGAGTTAGCTAACTATGGCTACACCTTC	CASSLSGTELANYGYTF
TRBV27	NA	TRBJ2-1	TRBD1	TGTGCCAGCAGTTTACTACAGGGGGCGAGGGATGAGCAGTTCTTC	CASSLLQGARDEQFF
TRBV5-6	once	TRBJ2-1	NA	TGTGCCAGCAGCTTCCAGCCAAATGAGCAGTTCTTC	CASSFQPNEQFF
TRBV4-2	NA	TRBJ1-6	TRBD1	TGTGCCAGCAGCCAAGGGGACAGGGGAAGTTCACCCCTCCACTTT	CASSQGDRGSSPLHF
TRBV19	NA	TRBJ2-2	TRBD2	TGTGCCAGTAGTCCCACGGGGACTAGCAATACCGGGGAGCTGTTTTTT	CASSPTGTSNTGELFF
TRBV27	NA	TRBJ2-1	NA	TGTGCCAGCAGTAACGGACACAGCTCCTACAATGAGCAGTTCTTC	CASSNGHSSYNEQFF